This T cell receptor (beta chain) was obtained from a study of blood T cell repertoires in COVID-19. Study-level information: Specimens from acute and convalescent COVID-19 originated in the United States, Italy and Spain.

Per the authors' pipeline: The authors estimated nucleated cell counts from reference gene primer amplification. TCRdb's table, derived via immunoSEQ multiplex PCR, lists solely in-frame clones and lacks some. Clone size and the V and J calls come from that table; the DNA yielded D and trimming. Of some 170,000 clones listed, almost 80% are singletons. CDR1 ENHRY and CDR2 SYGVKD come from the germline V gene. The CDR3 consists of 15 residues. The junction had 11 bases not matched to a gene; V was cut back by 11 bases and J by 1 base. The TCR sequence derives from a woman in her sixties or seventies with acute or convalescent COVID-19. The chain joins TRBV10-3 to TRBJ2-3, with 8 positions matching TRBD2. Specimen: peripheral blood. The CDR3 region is CAAKNSGSRTDTQYF. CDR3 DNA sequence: TGTGCCGCGAAAAACAGCGGGAGTCGCACAGATACGCAGTATTTT.